This T cell receptor (beta chain) was captured in a study of cytomegalovirus exposure and HLA in healthy donors. Study context: From HLA-typed donors, an early data release held about 92 million unique TCRs.

The CDR3 covers 14 residues. Germline values: CDR1 SEHNR, CDR2 FQNEAQ (reference sequence). V trimming: 5 bases; J trimming: 5 bases; junction bases outside the gene matches: 6. This clone showed up just once. Its antigen is as yet unknown. Study outcomes and limitations: In vitro confirmation showed three CMV-associated chains to be CMV antigen specific. Most TCR sequences were uncommon, yet certain public TCRs appeared in many donors. Across donors, sequencing depth was assumed by presence/absence analyses to be roughly uniform.

In the PCR, 60 Vbeta and 13 Jbeta primers were used. Here immunoSEQ multiplex PCR was the method, and the copy in TCRdb shows in-frame clones only, minus some. In the table there are around 60,000 clones, more than 60% of which are singletons. The receptor was derived from a man aged 50 or older in good health and CMV-seropositive. The source material was PBMCs. This chain joins TRBV7-9 and TRBJ2-1; 7 bases are a match to TRBD1. The CDR3 bases are TGTGCCAGCAGCGAAGGGGGCTCGGACAATGAGCAGTTCTTC. Translating it yields CASSEGGSDNEQFF.